The rows below give T cell receptor beta chains drawn from one sample of a study of shared clonotypes between healthy human individuals. Assay used: immunoSEQ multiplex PCR; TCRdb lists only in-frame clones, some missing. The sample records fewer than 850,000 clones, less than 80% being singletons. The sequenced sample was memory CD4+ T cells sorted from blood. These receptors were collected from a young woman in good health. The CDR3 runs from the conserved cysteine through the conserved F or W. Each record gives: CDR3 protein, CDR3 DNA, D gene, clone size, J gene, V gene, CDR3 length. The D gene is left open where the match is weak. Rows may omit the clone size; those that give it use once, few, many or a size class.

CDR3 protein: CASSFSSPPYEQYF
CDR3 DNA: TGTGCCAGCAGTTTCTCCTCCCCTCCTTACGAGCAGTACTTC
D gene: .
clone size: .
J gene: TRBJ2-7
V gene: TRBV28
CDR3 length: 14

CDR3 protein: CASSKKAGTDTQYF
CDR3 DNA: TGTGCCAGCAGCAAGAAGGCGGGCACAGATACGCAGTATTTT
D gene: .
clone size: .
J gene: TRBJ2-3
V gene: TRBV5-4
CDR3 length: 14

CDR3 protein: CASSPQMKETQYF
CDR3 DNA: TGTGCCAGCTCACCGCAGATGAAAGAGACCCAGTACTTC
D gene: .
clone size: .
J gene: TRBJ2-5
V gene: TRBV18
CDR3 length: 13

CDR3 protein: CASSPGTGTNGEQYF
CDR3 DNA: TGTGCCAGCTCACCCGGGACAGGGACAAACGGCGAGCAGTACTTC
D gene: TRBD1
clone size: .
J gene: TRBJ2-7
V gene: TRBV18
CDR3 length: 15

CDR3 protein: CASSPWGQADSYEQYF
CDR3 DNA: TGTGCCAGCAGTCCATGGGGACAGGCGGATTCCTACGAGCAGTACTTC
D gene: TRBD1
clone size: .
J gene: TRBJ2-7
V gene: TRBV28
CDR3 length: 16

CDR3 protein: CASSPRRAYNEKLFF
CDR3 DNA: TGTGCCAGCTCACCACGCAGGGCTTACAACGAAAAACTGTTTTTT
D gene: .
clone size: few
J gene: TRBJ1-4
V gene: TRBV18
CDR3 length: 15

CDR3 protein: CASSQRPGRGELFF
CDR3 DNA: TGTGCCAGCAGCCAACGACCGGGTAGGGGGGAGCTGTTTTTT
D gene: .
clone size: .
J gene: TRBJ2-2
V gene: TRBV9
CDR3 length: 14

CDR3 protein: CASLRVNSYEQYF
CDR3 DNA: TGCGCCAGCCTACGAGTGAACTCCTACGAGCAGTACTTC
D gene: .
clone size: .
J gene: TRBJ2-7
V gene: TRBV23-1
CDR3 length: 13

CDR3 protein: CAWSGVRGYTF
CDR3 DNA: TGTGCCTGGAGTGGGGTGCGGGGCTACACCTTC
D gene: .
clone size: .
J gene: TRBJ1-2
V gene: TRBV30
CDR3 length: 11

CDR3 protein: CASSGTVDSQHF
CDR3 DNA: TGTGCCAGCAGTGGTACAGTAGACTCCCAGCATTTT
D gene: .
clone size: .
J gene: TRBJ1-5
V gene: TRBV2
CDR3 length: 12

CDR3 protein: CASSQFSSDYYEQYF
CDR3 DNA: TGCGCCAGCAGCCAATTTTCTAGCGATTACTACGAGCAGTACTTC
D gene: .
clone size: .
J gene: TRBJ2-7
V gene: TRBV4-1
CDR3 length: 15

CDR3 protein: CASSLGLGFYEQYF
CDR3 DNA: TGTGCCAGCAGCTTGGGACTAGGTTTCTACGAGCAGTACTTC
D gene: .
clone size: .
J gene: TRBJ2-7
V gene: TRBV5-4
CDR3 length: 14

CDR3 protein: CAGSQGYGYTF
CDR3 DNA: TGTGCCGGTTCACAGGGCTATGGCTACACCTTC
D gene: .
clone size: .
J gene: TRBJ1-2
V gene: TRBV30
CDR3 length: 11

CDR3 protein: CASSEGSALYNEQFF
CDR3 DNA: TGTGCCAGCAGTGAAGGTTCGGCTCTCTACAATGAGCAGTTCTTC
D gene: .
clone size: .
J gene: TRBJ2-1
V gene: TRBV6-1
CDR3 length: 15

CDR3 protein: CASRLTGGREKLFF
CDR3 DNA: TGTGCCAGCAGACTGACAGGGGGTAGAGAAAAACTGTTTTTT
D gene: TRBD1
clone size: .
J gene: TRBJ1-4
V gene: TRBV28
CDR3 length: 14

CDR3 protein: CASSPTRTGNQPQHF
CDR3 DNA: TGTGCCAGCAGCCCAACCCGGACAGGAAATCAGCCCCAGCATTTT
D gene: TRBD1
clone size: once
J gene: TRBJ1-5
V gene: TRBV28
CDR3 length: 15

CDR3 protein: CASSAGQGAYNEQFF
CDR3 DNA: TGTGCCAGCAGCGCCGGACAGGGGGCGTATAATGAGCAGTTCTTC
D gene: TRBD1
clone size: .
J gene: TRBJ2-1
V gene: TRBV13
CDR3 length: 15

CDR3 protein: CASSLVPQLAGGGELFF
CDR3 DNA: TGTGCCAGCAGCTTAGTCCCGCAACTAGCGGGGGGCGGGGAGCTGTTTTTT
D gene: TRBD2
clone size: .
J gene: TRBJ2-2
V gene: TRBV11-2
CDR3 length: 17

CDR3 protein: CASSQRGRGGNYGYTF
CDR3 DNA: TGCGCCAGCAGCCAAAGGGGGAGGGGGGGCAATTATGGCTACACCTTC
D gene: .
clone size: .
J gene: TRBJ1-2
V gene: TRBV4-1
CDR3 length: 16

CDR3 protein: CASSSLAGAFNEQFF
CDR3 DNA: TGCGCCAGCAGTTCCCTAGCGGGGGCCTTCAATGAGCAGTTCTTC
D gene: TRBD2
clone size: .
J gene: TRBJ2-1
V gene: TRBV5-1
CDR3 length: 15

CDR3 protein: CASKTLRGSSLGTQYF
CDR3 DNA: TGTGCCAGCAAGACCCTGCGGGGATCGTCCTTGGGGACCCAGTACTTC
D gene: .
clone size: .
J gene: TRBJ2-5
V gene: TRBV11-2
CDR3 length: 16

CDR3 protein: CASSQDPGNQPQHF
CDR3 DNA: TGCGCCAGCAGCCAAGATCCAGGTAATCAGCCCCAGCATTTT
D gene: .
clone size: few
J gene: TRBJ1-5
V gene: TRBV4-1
CDR3 length: 14

CDR3 protein: CASSYGGASNYGYTF
CDR3 DNA: TGTGCCAGCAGTTACGGGGGGGCTTCTAACTATGGCTACACCTTC
D gene: .
clone size: .
J gene: TRBJ1-2
V gene: TRBV6-5
CDR3 length: 15

CDR3 protein: CASSFYTNTEAFF
CDR3 DNA: TGTGCCAGCAGCTTTTATACGAACACTGAAGCTTTCTTT
D gene: .
clone size: .
J gene: TRBJ1-1
V gene: TRBV5-4
CDR3 length: 13

CDR3 protein: CASDRGVNQPQHF
CDR3 DNA: TGTGCCTCGGACAGGGGCGTGAATCAGCCCCAGCATTTT
D gene: TRBD1
clone size: .
J gene: TRBJ1-5
V gene: TRBV30
CDR3 length: 13

CDR3 protein: CASSIGASSYEQYF
CDR3 DNA: TGTGCCAGTAGTATAGGGGCAAGCTCCTACGAGCAGTACTTC
D gene: .
clone size: .
J gene: TRBJ2-7
V gene: TRBV19
CDR3 length: 14

CDR3 protein: CASSFLRGRTSGYNEQFF
CDR3 DNA: TGTGCCAGCAGTTTTCTGAGGGGGAGGACTAGCGGGTACAATGAGCAGTTCTTC
D gene: TRBD2
clone size: .
J gene: TRBJ2-1
V gene: TRBV28
CDR3 length: 18

CDR3 protein: CASSMPPGTGDIGELFF
CDR3 DNA: TGTGCCAGCAGCATGCCCCCCGGGACAGGGGACATCGGGGAGCTGTTTTTT
D gene: TRBD1
clone size: few
J gene: TRBJ2-2
V gene: TRBV7-9
CDR3 length: 17

CDR3 protein: CASSLDSGYTDTQYF
CDR3 DNA: TGTGCCAGCAGCTTGGATAGCGGATACACAGATACGCAGTATTTT
D gene: .
clone size: .
J gene: TRBJ2-3
V gene: TRBV7-2
CDR3 length: 15

CDR3 protein: CASSLAGRQNEQFF
CDR3 DNA: TGCGCCAGCAGCTTGGCCGGGAGGCAGAATGAGCAGTTCTTC
D gene: TRBD2
clone size: .
J gene: TRBJ2-1
V gene: TRBV5-1
CDR3 length: 14

CDR3 protein: CASSPQEPINNQPQHF
CDR3 DNA: TGTGCCAGCTCACCACAGGAGCCTATAAACAATCAGCCCCAGCATTTT
D gene: .
clone size: .
J gene: TRBJ1-5
V gene: TRBV18
CDR3 length: 16

CDR3 protein: CASSRQGSSNEQFF
CDR3 DNA: TGTGCCAGCAGTAGACAGGGATCGAGCAATGAGCAGTTCTTC
D gene: TRBD1
clone size: few
J gene: TRBJ2-1
V gene: TRBV5-4
CDR3 length: 14

CDR3 protein: CASSFGTETEKLFF
CDR3 DNA: TGTGCCAGCAGCTTCGGCACCGAGACGGAAAAACTGTTTTTT
D gene: .
clone size: .
J gene: TRBJ1-4
V gene: TRBV5-6
CDR3 length: 14

CDR3 protein: CASKSERQPQHF
CDR3 DNA: TGTGCCAGTAAGTCAGAGAGGCAGCCCCAGCATTTT
D gene: .
clone size: few
J gene: TRBJ1-5
V gene: TRBV19
CDR3 length: 12

CDR3 protein: CASSRSGGGHSYEQYF
CDR3 DNA: TGTGCCAGCAGCCGTAGCGGGGGCGGACACTCCTACGAGCAGTACTTC
D gene: TRBD2
clone size: .
J gene: TRBJ2-7
V gene: TRBV27
CDR3 length: 16

CDR3 protein: CASSYQGHPYEQYF
CDR3 DNA: TGTGCCAGCAGTTACCAGGGGCACCCCTACGAGCAGTACTTC
D gene: .
clone size: .
J gene: TRBJ2-7
V gene: TRBV6-5
CDR3 length: 14

CDR3 protein: CAISVAGGEQFF
CDR3 DNA: TGTGCCATCAGTGTGGCCGGCGGGGAGCAGTTCTTC
D gene: .
clone size: .
J gene: TRBJ2-1
V gene: TRBV10-3
CDR3 length: 12

CDR3 protein: CASSSYLGGQYF
CDR3 DNA: TGTGCCAGCAGCTCTTATCTGGGGGGGCAGTATTTT
D gene: .
clone size: .
J gene: TRBJ2-3
V gene: TRBV7-2
CDR3 length: 12

CDR3 protein: CAWSVQGISSGANVLTF
CDR3 DNA: TGTGCCTGGAGTGTACAAGGCATTAGCTCTGGGGCCAACGTCCTGACTTTC
D gene: .
clone size: .
J gene: TRBJ2-6
V gene: TRBV30
CDR3 length: 17

CDR3 protein: CASRNWGDRNTEAFF
CDR3 DNA: TGTGCCAGCAGAAACTGGGGGGATCGGAACACTGAAGCTTTCTTT
D gene: .
clone size: .
J gene: TRBJ1-1
V gene: TRBV27
CDR3 length: 15

CDR3 protein: CASSLFLVGETQYF
CDR3 DNA: TGCGCCAGCAGCTTGTTTCTGGTTGGGGAGACCCAGTACTTC
D gene: .
clone size: .
J gene: TRBJ2-5
V gene: TRBV5-1
CDR3 length: 14

CDR3 protein: CASSSTGVSSYEQYF
CDR3 DNA: TGTGCCAGCAGCTCCACCGGCGTTTCCTCCTACGAGCAGTACTTC
D gene: .
clone size: many
J gene: TRBJ2-7
V gene: TRBV5-4
CDR3 length: 15

CDR3 protein: CASSHRDSNTGELFF
CDR3 DNA: TGTGCCAGCAGCCACCGGGACTCGAACACCGGGGAGCTGTTTTTT
D gene: .
clone size: .
J gene: TRBJ2-2
V gene: TRBV5-8
CDR3 length: 15

CDR3 protein: CASNPGSLPYGYTF
CDR3 DNA: TGTGCCAGCAATCCTGGTAGTTTGCCCTATGGCTACACCTTC
D gene: .
clone size: .
J gene: TRBJ1-2
V gene: TRBV28
CDR3 length: 14

CDR3 protein: CASSSVVGQETQYF
CDR3 DNA: TGCGCCAGCAGCAGTGTTGTAGGGCAAGAGACCCAGTACTTC
D gene: .
clone size: .
J gene: TRBJ2-5
V gene: TRBV5-1
CDR3 length: 14

CDR3 protein: CASSPRGSGSIYEQFF
CDR3 DNA: TGCGCCAGCAGCCCTCGGGGTAGCGGGAGTATTTATGAGCAGTTCTTC
D gene: TRBD2
clone size: few
J gene: TRBJ2-1
V gene: TRBV4-1
CDR3 length: 16

CDR3 protein: CASRRDSMNTEAFF
CDR3 DNA: TGTGCCAGCAGGAGGGACAGCATGAACACTGAAGCTTTCTTT
D gene: TRBD1
clone size: .
J gene: TRBJ1-1
V gene: TRBV6-4
CDR3 length: 14

CDR3 protein: CASSTAGAQVHEQYF
CDR3 DNA: TGTGCCAGCTCGACGGCGGGAGCCCAAGTCCACGAGCAGTACTTC
D gene: TRBD2
clone size: .
J gene: TRBJ2-7
V gene: TRBV6-4
CDR3 length: 15

CDR3 protein: CASSLTSGRKTQYF
CDR3 DNA: TGTGCCAGCAGCTTGACTAGCGGGAGAAAGACCCAGTACTTC
D gene: TRBD2
clone size: few
J gene: TRBJ2-5
V gene: TRBV7-6
CDR3 length: 14